Below are 15 T cell receptor beta chains sequenced from a single sample in a study of blood T cells in healthy people across ages. It was with a sample-barcoded 5' primer and a J-beta primer mix that a second PCR of about 7 to 12 cycles was run. TCRdb ran MiXCR on the 5' RACE reads and lists one entry per CDR3 protein. The repertoire holds around 990,000 distinct CDR3 sequences, with under 40% as singletons. Material for sequencing was blood. The receptors stem from a man aged 18 to 30 in good health.

The rearrangement joins TRBV29-1 to TRBJ1-6; D gene uncertain. The germline gives CDR1 SQVTM, CDR2 ANQGSEA. CDR3 length: 14 amino acids. The V end lost 6 bases, the J end lost 7 bases, and 16 bases lay between the germline ends. In DNA, the CDR3 is TGCAGCGTAAAGGGTGGTGAGGGAAATTCACCCCTCCACTTT. It is translated as CSVKGGEGNSPLHF.

The CDR3 bases are TGCGCCAGCAGCTTGGAGAACAGTCTTTCACCCCTCCACTTT. Protein: CASSLENSLSPLHF. The rearrangement uses TRBV5-1 and TRBJ1-6; D uncertain. Per the germline V gene, CDR1 is SGHRS and CDR2 is YFSETQ. Trimming took off 0 bases at V and 9 bases at J, with 10 bases between the two ends. This CDR3 has 14 amino acids.

This clonotype was found a few times. J is TRBJ2-1 and V is TRBV6-6, with 13 bases aligning to TRBD2. J gave up 3 bases and V 6 bases, and 8 bases lay outside the gene matches. Germline lookup yields CDR1 MNHNY and CDR2 SVGAGI (reference sequence). The CDR3 is 17 residues long. CDR3 protein: CASSKRLAGGFYNEQFF. The CDR3 DNA follows: TGTGCCAGCAGCAAGAGACTAGCGGGGGGATTCTACAATGAGCAGTTCTTC.

This chain uses TRBV12-3 or TRBV12-4 with TRBJ2-1; 8 bases align to TRBD2. After removal of 3 bases from V and 8 bases from J, the junction contained 6 bases not matched to a gene. The CDR3 has 14 amino acids. The CDR3 is CASSLSGGADEQFF. The CDR3, as DNA: TGTGCCAGCAGTTTGTCGGGGGGGGCCGATGAGCAGTTCTTC.

This clonotype was found a few times. The chain joins TRBV7-2 to TRBJ2-7; 7 bases align to TRBD1. V was pared by 5 bases and J by 5 bases, with 6 bases of the junction left unmatched. The germline V gene has CDR1 SGHTA and CDR2 FQGNSA. The CDR3 has 13 residues. For the CDR3, the DNA is TGTGCCAGCAGCCGGACAGGCGTAAACGAGCAGTACTTC. Translated, it gives CASSRTGVNEQYF.

V and J are TRBV28 and TRBJ2-5; 7 bases align to TRBD1. The CDR3 sequence is 13 residues long. CDR1 and CDR2 from the germline V gene are MDHEN and SYDVKM. Trimming removed 6 bases from V and 5 bases from J; junction bases left unmatched: 6. CDR3 amino acids: CASSRNRGETQYF. CDR3 coding DNA: TGTGCCAGCAGCCGAAACAGGGGCGAGACCCAGTACTTC.

This clonotype was seen at least ten times. The chain links TRBV11-1 to TRBJ2-3, with a weak D call TRBD1 (5 bases). The V gene lost 1 base and the J gene lost 6 bases, with 11 bases spanning the gap. The germline gives CDR1 SGHAT, CDR2 FQDESV (reference sequence). The CDR3 extends over 14 amino acids. The CDR3 here is CASSLDPGPDTQYF. The CDR3, as DNA: TGTGCCAGCAGCTTAGACCCAGGGCCCGATACGCAGTATTTT. The full variable domain, its missing parts supplied by reference TRBV11-1 and TRBJ2-3, is EAEVAQSPRYKITEKSQAVAFWCDPISGHATLYWYRQILGQGPELLVQFQDESVVDDSQLPKDRFSAERLKGVDSTLKIQPAELGDSAMYLCASSLDPGPDTQYFGPGTRLTVL.

The gene calls are TRBV14 and TRBJ2-3, with 8 bases matching TRBD2. CDR1 and CDR2 (germline): SGHDN, FVKESK. V was pared by 4 bases and J by 2 bases, with 5 bases of the junction left unmatched. The CDR3 is 15 residues long. CDR3 amino acids: CASSLIAGITDTQYF. The CDR3 coding sequence is TGTGCCAGCAGCCTCATAGCGGGAATCACAGATACGCAGTATTTT.

This clonotype was counted many times. V usage is TRBV3-1 and J usage is TRBJ2-3; 15 nucleotides agree with TRBD2. Germline CDR1 is LGHDT and CDR2 is YNNKEL (reference sequence). V lost 0 bases and J lost 1; bases outside the gene matches: 2. The CDR3 runs to 18 residues. CDR3 region: CASSQEGLAGGGTDTQYF. DNA of the CDR3: TGTGCCAGCAGCCAAGAGGGACTAGCGGGGGGAGGCACAGATACGCAGTATTTT.

The chain couples TRBV7-2 to TRBJ1-2; possibly TRBD1 for D (6 bases). Germline CDR1 reads SGHTA; CDR2 reads FQGNSA. Trimming took off 5 bases at V and 2 bases at J, with 15 bases between the two ends. The CDR3 loop spans 15 amino acids. CDR3 coding DNA: TGTGCCAGCAGCCCAAGTTCACAGGGCAACTATGGCTACACCTTC. It yields the protein CASSPSSQGNYGYTF.

In this sample, this clonotype turned up a few times. This chain connects TRBV3-1 to TRBJ2-3; D possibly corresponds to TRBD1 (5 bases). CDR3 size: 14 residues. Germline lookup yields CDR1 LGHDT and CDR2 YNNKEL (reference sequence). Trimming stripped 0 bases from V and 3 bases from J, with 7 bases between. In DNA form, the CDR3 reads TGTGCCAGCAGCCAAGAGGGGCTAACAGATACGCAGTATTTT. It encodes CASSQEGLTDTQYF.

The genes are TRBV9 and TRBJ2-7; a possible D gene is TRBD1 (5 bases). This CDR3 spans 14 amino acids. V was cut by 4 bases and J by 3 bases, with 14 bases left in between. The V gene's germline CDR1 is SGDLS and CDR2 YYNGEE. Here the CDR3 reads CASSSQSDSYEQYF. CDR3 sequence (DNA): TGTGCCAGCAGCTCCCAGTCAGACAGCTACGAGCAGTACTTC.

The chain has TRBV7-2 and TRBJ2-3; 7 bases are a match to TRBD1. The CDR3 length is 16 residues. Germline loops: CDR1 SGHTA, CDR2 FQGNSA. V gave up 1 base and J gave up 1 base; unmatched junction bases: 5. The CDR3 nucleotides are TGTGCCAGCAGCTTAGGGACAGGTGTGGGCACAGATACGCAGTATTTT. This encodes CASSLGTGVGTDTQYF.

The DNA of the CDR3 is TGTGCCAGCAGCGCCTTCGGGGGTTACTACAATGAGCAGTTCTTC. Its translation is CASSAFGGYYNEQFF. The chain employs TRBV9 and TRBJ2-1; D might be TRBD2 (6 bases). V lost 3 bases and J lost 3, with 13 bases in between. Germline V gene lookup returns CDR1 SGDLS and CDR2 YYNGEE. The CDR3 has 15 residues. Looking up the rest from reference TRBV9 and TRBJ2-1 gives the full variable domain: DSGVTQTPKHLITATGQRVTLRCSPRSGDLSVYWYQQSLDQGLQFLIQYYNGEERAKGNILERFSAQQFPDLHSELNLSSLELGDSALYFCASSAFGGYYNEQFFGPGTRLTVL.

The rearrangement joins TRBV5-4 to TRBJ2-5, with D unclear. The germline gives CDR1 SGHNT, CDR2 YYREEE (reference sequence). The CDR3 totals 15 residues. Trimming shortened V by 1 base and J by 1 base, and 11 bases separated the two germline ends. CDR3 sequence: CASSLFGPTQETQYF. The CDR3 DNA follows: TGTGCCAGCAGCTTGTTCGGACCTACCCAAGAGACCCAGTACTTC.